Listed below are T cell receptor beta chains from one sample, sequenced in a study of T cell responses to AZD1222 COVID-19 vaccine. Sequenced by immunoSEQ multiplex PCR; TCRdb stores in-frame clones only, minus some. This table holds roughly 130,000 clones, 75% to 90% found once. Sample: peripheral blood, taken on day 0 of AZD1222 vaccination. The receptors come from an adult in good health. Each CDR3 is given with its conserved first and last residue. A D gene is named only where the DNA matches it firmly. Size values are once, few and many counts, or a class for expanded clones, and some rows have none.

v_call	j_call	d_call	clone_size	cdr3_aa	cdr3_nt
TRBV13	TRBJ2-1	TRBD2	NA	CASRLAGYNEQFF	TGTGCCAGCAGACTAGCGGGTTACAATGAGCAGTTCTTC
TRBV27	TRBJ2-7	TRBD1	NA	CASRYTGTGYEQYF	TGTGCCAGCAGATACACCGGGACAGGTTACGAGCAGTACTTC
TRBV29-1	TRBJ2-1	TRBD1	NA	CSVESPDRSSYNEQFF	TGCAGCGTTGAATCCCCGGACAGGAGCTCCTACAATGAGCAGTTCTTC
TRBV19	TRBJ1-2	NA	NA	CASSIGQGLYGYTF	TGTGCCAGTAGTATAGGCCAGGGCCTCTATGGCTACACCTTC
TRBV5-8	TRBJ1-1	NA	NA	CASSSGTLNTEAFF	TGTGCCAGCAGCTCCGGGACGTTGAACACTGAAGCTTTCTTT
TRBV6-4	TRBJ2-1	NA	NA	CASSEQARWGYNEQFF	TGTGCCAGCTCTGAACAGGCCCGGTGGGGCTACAATGAGCAGTTCTTC
TRBV12-3/TRBV12-4	TRBJ1-2	NA	NA	CASSLGRGYGYTF	TGTGCCAGCAGTTTAGGCAGGGGCTATGGCTACACCTTC
TRBV7-3	TRBJ1-3	TRBD1	NA	CASSSGQGSTIYF	TGTGCCAGCAGCTCAGGACAGGGGAGCACCATATATTTT
TRBV30	TRBJ1-6	NA	NA	CAWTLQAVGSPLHF	TGTGCCTGGACCCTACAGGCCGTGGGTTCACCCCTCCACTTT
TRBV27	TRBJ1-2	NA	NA	CASSLRPSQGYGYTF	TGTGCCAGCAGTTTGCGGCCTAGCCAAGGCTATGGCTACACCTTC
TRBV18	TRBJ2-3	NA	NA	CASSRGTDTQYF	TGTGCCAGCTCGCGGGGCACAGATACGCAGTATTTT
TRBV4-1	TRBJ1-4	NA	NA	CASSQVINEKLFF	TGCGCCAGCAGCCAAGTAATTAATGAAAAACTGTTTTTT
TRBV7-2	TRBJ1-1	TRBD1	few	CASSFKLGQGFGEAFF	TGTGCCAGCAGCTTTAAACTCGGACAGGGGTTCGGTGAAGCTTTCTTT
TRBV12-3/TRBV12-4	TRBJ1-2	NA	NA	CASSWRGGYGYTF	TGTGCCAGCAGTTGGCGGGGCGGGTATGGCTACACCTTC
TRBV11-2	TRBJ1-1	NA	NA	CASSLIGGQDTEAFF	TGTGCCAGCAGCTTAATTGGGGGGCAGGACACTGAAGCTTTCTTT
TRBV7-9	TRBJ2-2	NA	once	CASSSRGGEGVAGELFF	TGTGCCAGCAGCTCCAGGGGGGGTGAGGGCGTCGCCGGGGAGCTGTTTTTT
TRBV7-3	TRBJ2-3	NA	once	CASSLGPLDTQYF	TGTGCCAGCAGCTTAGGACCTCTGGATACGCAGTATTTT
TRBV16	TRBJ2-7	NA	once	CASSPLSTPIEQYF	TGTGCCAGCAGCCCTCTGTCTACTCCGATCGAGCAGTACTTC
TRBV11-2	TRBJ2-7	NA	NA	CASSLVGDTGSYEQYF	TGTGCCAGCAGCTTAGTCGGGGATACAGGTTCCTACGAGCAGTACTTC
TRBV15	TRBJ2-1	NA	NA	CATSRVLDAEDEQFF	TGTGCCACCAGCAGGGTTCTGGACGCGGAAGATGAGCAGTTCTTC
TRBV6-5	TRBJ1-2	NA	NA	CASSNQGGYGYTF	TGTGCCAGCTCAAACCAGGGAGGCTATGGCTACACCTTC
TRBV24-1	TRBJ2-7	TRBD1	NA	CATESTGTGFYEQYF	TGTGCCACCGAATCCACCGGGACAGGGTTCTACGAGCAGTACTTC
TRBV21-1	TRBJ2-6	NA	NA	CASSKVPADTLISGANVLTF	TGTGCCAGCAGCAAAGTCCCCGCGGACACGTTAATCTCTGGGGCCAACGTCCTGACTTTC
TRBV5-1	TRBJ1-2	NA	NA	CASSLAGGTGYTF	TGCGCCAGCAGCTTGGCTGGGGGCACTGGCTACACCTTC
TRBV11-2	TRBJ1-1	NA	NA	CASSLDLPGNTEAFF	TGTGCCAGCAGCTTAGATCTGCCGGGGAACACTGAAGCTTTCTTT
TRBV19	TRBJ1-4	NA	few	CASSIVEVGEKLFF	TGTGCCAGTAGTATAGTCGAGGTTGGGGAAAAACTGTTTTTT
TRBV24-1	TRBJ1-2	TRBD1	NA	CATSDYHRGRGYGYTF	TGTGCCACCAGTGATTACCACAGGGGGCGCGGCTATGGCTACACCTTC
TRBV7-2	TRBJ2-7	TRBD2	NA	CASSLGLAAYEQYF	TGTGCCAGCAGCTTAGGACTAGCGGCCTACGAGCAGTACTTC
TRBV11-3	TRBJ2-1	NA	NA	CASSLDKGNEQFF	TGTGCCAGCAGCTTAGATAAAGGGAATGAGCAGTTCTTC
TRBV5-4	TRBJ2-3	NA	NA	CASSLRSADTQYF	TGTGCCAGCAGCTTGAGGAGCGCCGATACGCAGTATTTT
TRBV18	TRBJ1-2	TRBD1	NA	CASSPRDRADYGYTF	TGTGCCAGCTCACCAAGGGACAGGGCTGATTATGGCTACACCTTC
TRBV25-1	TRBJ1-2	NA	NA	CASSPNTGYTF	TGTGCCAGCAGTCCCAACACGGGCTACACCTTC
TRBV29-1	TRBJ1-5	NA	NA	CSVGGADPNQPQHF	TGCAGCGTGGGGGGGGCAGACCCGAATCAGCCCCAGCATTTT
TRBV7-3	TRBJ1-3	NA	few	CASSLSNLGGNTIYF	TGTGCCAGCAGCTTAAGTAACCTAGGAGGAAACACCATATATTTT
TRBV7-9	TRBJ1-2	NA	NA	CASSLGNYGYTF	TGTGCCAGCAGCTTGGGTAACTATGGCTACACCTTC
TRBV10-2	TRBJ2-7	NA	NA	CASSDGAWRTGKYF	TGCGCCAGCAGTGACGGAGCTTGGAGAACGGGGAAGTACTTC
TRBV6-5	TRBJ1-2	NA	NA	CASSSRLRDSYGYTF	TGTGCCAGCAGTTCCAGACTTCGCGACAGCTATGGCTACACCTTC
TRBV9	TRBJ2-3	NA	NA	CASSVGPSGTDTQYF	TGTGCCAGCAGCGTAGGCCCTAGCGGCACAGATACGCAGTATTTT
TRBV2	TRBJ2-1	NA	NA	CASRHGANNEQFF	TGTGCCAGCAGACACGGGGCGAACAATGAGCAGTTCTTC
TRBV5-6	TRBJ1-1	TRBD1	NA	CASSFLQGGLNTEAFF	TGTGCCAGCAGCTTTCTCCAGGGGGGGTTGAACACTGAAGCTTTCTTT
TRBV11-2	TRBJ1-4	NA	few	CASSLEAFGEKLFF	TGTGCCAGCAGCTTAGAGGCTTTTGGAGAAAAACTGTTTTTT
TRBV6-4	TRBJ1-6	TRBD1	NA	CASSDRGRIHNSPLHF	TGTGCCAGCAGTGATAGGGGGCGCATACATAATTCACCCCTCCACTTT
TRBV24-1	TRBJ2-2	NA	once	CATSDSGSQTGELFF	TGTGCCACCAGTGATTCGGGGTCACAAACCGGGGAGCTGTTTTTT
TRBV7-8	TRBJ2-5	TRBD2	once	CASSLDKGLAGVQETQYF	TGTGCCAGCAGCTTAGACAAGGGCCTAGCGGGAGTCCAAGAGACCCAGTACTTC